Listed here are 14 T cell receptor beta chains from one sample, sequenced in a study of OX40 agonist ivuxolimab in advanced cancers. Generated by immunoSEQ multiplex PCR, the TCRdb table keeps only in-frame clones and is missing some. This sample carries some 87,000 clones, approximately 90% of them seen once, and the ten largest clones take 0.65% to 0.9%. The material sequenced was CD4+ or CD8+ T cells sorted from blood, taken in a trial of the OX40 agonist ivuxolimab. The source is an adult with an advanced solid tumor such as melanoma, head and neck, liver or kidney cancer.

The gene calls are TRBV7-2 and TRBJ1-3, with D hard to call. The CDR3 is made up of 17 amino acids. Germline CDR1 reads SGHTA; CDR2 reads FQGNSA. V was cut by 4 bases and J by 4 bases, with 20 bases left in between. CDR3 DNA sequence: TGTGCCAGCAGCTCCATCTCCACAGCGGGGAGCGGAAACACCATATATTTT. Protein sequence: CASSSISTAGSGNTIYF.

By share, this clone ranks as medium-sized. The genes are TRBV19 and TRBJ1-1, with 7 bases matching TRBD1. Germline V gene lookup returns CDR1 LNHDA and CDR2 SQIVND (reference sequence). J was trimmed by 3 bases and V by 4 bases; bases with no gene match: 14. The CDR3 covers 17 residues. CDR3 loop: CASSKRQGRSGDTEAFF. Here the CDR3 DNA reads TGTGCCAGTAGTAAACGACAGGGACGTAGTGGGGACACTGAAGCTTTCTTT.

The rearrangement uses TRBV7-2 and TRBJ2-1; D is unclear. Germline V gene sequence: CDR1 SGHTA, CDR2 FQGNSA. CDR3 size: 15 residues. V was trimmed by 0 bases and J by 3 bases, leaving 9 bases between them. CDR3: CASSLAVVDYNEQFF. The CDR3 DNA follows: TGTGCCAGCAGCTTAGCGGTGGTAGACTACAATGAGCAGTTCTTC.

The chain links TRBV7-3 to TRBJ2-2, with 7 bases aligning to TRBD1. V lost 5 bases, J lost 1 base, and 7 bases stayed unmatched. Germline V gives CDR1 SGHTA, CDR2 FQGTGA. The CDR3 runs to 16 residues. The CDR3 DNA reads TGTGCCAGCAGCGACAAGACAGGGAGGAACACCGGGGAGCTGTTTTTT. Encoded protein: CASSDKTGRNTGELFF.

This chain links TRBV27 with TRBJ2-7, with 8 bases matching TRBD2. This CDR3 region has 14 residues. Germline trimming cut 4 bases from V and 3 bases from J; bases unmatched to any gene: 5. Germline V lookup: CDR1 MNHEY, CDR2 SMNVEV (reference sequence). The CDR3 DNA sequence: TGTGCCAGCAGTTCCCGGGGGGGGAACTACGAGCAGTACTTC. Translation gives CASSSRGGNYEQYF.

This sequence joins TRBV6-5 and TRBJ1-2, with D perhaps matching TRBD1 (6 bases). The CDR3 length is 14 residues. V was pared by 6 bases and J by 7 bases, with 18 bases between. Per the germline V gene, CDR1 is MNHEY and CDR2 is SVGAGI. CDR3 in DNA: TGTGCCAGCAGCCAGGCGGGGGGCGCAGGTGGCTACACCTTC. Amino acid sequence: CASSQAGGAGGYTF.

The chain has TRBV6-6 and TRBJ1-1; TRBD1 agrees at 7 bases. Germline V gene lookup returns CDR1 MNHNY and CDR2 SVGAGI (reference sequence). Trimming at V came to 6 bases and at J to 6 bases, leaving 13 bases not matched to a gene. CDR3 length equals 15 residues. CDR3 in amino acids: CASSRQGSREPEAFF. The CDR3 DNA reads TGTGCCAGCAGCAGACAGGGATCTCGTGAACCTGAAGCTTTCTTT.

V usage is TRBV19 and J usage is TRBJ1-1, with D unresolved. This CDR3 has 14 residues. Trimming left V 9 bases short and J 1 base short, with 15 bases between. Germline loops: CDR1 LNHDA, CDR2 SQIVND (reference sequence). CDR3 sequence (DNA): TGTGCCAGCTCCCTCCCGGGGAGGAACACTGAAGCTTTCTTT. Protein sequence: CASSLPGRNTEAFF.

V gene TRBV6-1 combines with J gene TRBJ2-2; D remains unclear. The length of the CDR3 is 15 residues. Germline CDR1 and CDR2: MNHNS and SASEGT. Deletions cut 4 bases from V and 5 bases from J, with 14 bases between. CDR3 region: CASSVLASRTGELFF. The CDR3 DNA reads as TGTGCCAGCAGTGTATTGGCTAGTCGGACCGGGGAGCTGTTTTTT.

The rearrangement joins TRBV6-6 to TRBJ1-6; 9 nucleotides line up with TRBD1. This CDR3 contains 16 residues. V shed 0 bases and J 7 bases; nucleotides not matched to a gene: 4. Germline CDR1 is MNHNY and CDR2 is SVGAGI (reference sequence). The CDR3 DNA sequence: TGTGCCAGCAGTTACTCTGGAGGACAGGGGAATTCACCCCTCCACTTT. Protein product: CASSYSGGQGNSPLHF.

The rearrangement joins TRBV10-3 to TRBJ2-7; TRBD2 agrees at 16 bases. Germline lookup yields CDR1 ENHRY and CDR2 SYGVKD. The CDR3 has 19 amino acids. Trimming at V came to 0 bases and at J to 4 bases, leaving 9 bases not matched to a gene. The CDR3 loop is CAISESGTGTSGRAYEQYF. For the CDR3, the DNA is TGTGCCATCAGTGAGTCGGGGACCGGGACTAGCGGGAGGGCGTACGAGCAGTACTTC.

The table lists this clone with a count of one. The V and J genes are TRBV14 and TRBJ2-1; D is ambiguous. Trimming cost V 0 bases and J 8 bases, with 20 bases left between them. This CDR3 is 17 amino acids long. Looked up from germline, CDR1 is SGHDN and CDR2 is FVKESK. The CDR3 DNA sequence: TGTGCCAGCAGCCAAGATCCGGACGCGGTAGCTGGCCATGAGCAGTTCTTC. Protein product: CASSQDPDAVAGHEQFF.

The J gene is TRBJ1-3, the V gene TRBV2, with 7 bases lining up with TRBD1. The CDR3 has 13 residues. CDR1 SNHLY and CDR2 FYNNEI come from the germline V gene. The V gene end was trimmed by 6 bases and the J gene end by 4 bases; junction bases not matched to a gene: 3. CDR3 in amino acids: CASSRDRGNTIYF. The CDR3, as DNA: TGTGCCAGCAGCCGGGACAGAGGAAACACCATATATTTT. The full variable domain, with the rest looked up from reference TRBV2 and TRBJ1-3, is EPEVTQTPSHQVTQMGQEVILRCVPISNHLYFYWYRQILGQKVEFLVSFYNNEISEKSEIFDDQFSVERPDGSNFTLKIRSTKLEDSAMYFCASSRDRGNTIYFGEGSWLTVV.

The rearrangement links TRBV19 to TRBJ1-1; 9 bases agree with TRBD1. Germline V CDR1 and CDR2: LNHDA, SQIVND (reference sequence). The ends lost 8 bases at V and 12 bases at J; junction bases unmatched: 10. CDR3 length equals 12 residues. Here the CDR3 DNA reads TGTGCCAGTCGCGAATGGGACAGGGTTCCTTTCTTT. It yields the protein CASREWDRVPFF.